This entry lists 26 T cell receptor beta chains sequenced from one sample in a study of blood T cells in healthy people across ages. Combining a sample-barcoded 5' primer with a J-beta primer mix, a second PCR ran for about 7 to 12 cycles. TCRdb redid the calling of the 5' RACE reads with MiXCR, one entry per CDR3 protein. Of fewer than 800,000 distinct CDR3 sequences listed, about 34% are singletons. The specimen sequenced was blood. The receptors were gathered from an elderly woman in good health.

This chain links TRBV5-1 with TRBJ2-1; 9 bases agree with TRBD2. The CDR3 is 17 amino acids. Germline V CDR1 and CDR2: SGHRS, YFSETQ. V was clipped by 4 bases and J by 5 bases; unmatched bases: 13. CDR3 region: CASSTKAGTSPNNEQFF. DNA of the CDR3: TGCGCCAGCAGCACGAAAGCCGGGACTAGCCCAAACAATGAGCAGTTCTTC.

The V and J genes are TRBV30 and TRBJ2-7; D gene unclear. V gave up 3 bases and J gave up 8 bases, with 17 bases separating them. CDR3 length: 13 residues. Looked up from germline, CDR1 is GTSNPN and CDR2 is SVGIG (reference sequence). CDR3 nucleotides: TGTGCCTGGAGCCCTATTGATTACGTGCAGCAGTACTTC. The encoded protein is CAWSPIDYVQQYF.

This clonotype has ten or more counts. The chain carries TRBV9 and TRBJ1-1; D not certain. V was shortened by 0 bases and J by 3 bases, with 9 bases between the two germline ends. The CDR3 spans 14 residues. Per germline, CDR1 SGDLS and CDR2 YYNGEE. DNA of the CDR3: TGTGCCAGCAGCGTAGGAGGGTACGACACTGAAGCTTTCTTT. Its protein is CASSVGGYDTEAFF.

With regard to this clonotype: Compared with germline, one end of the junction differs, possibly owing to a read error. This sequence joins TRBV11-2 and TRBJ2-7; a possible D gene is TRBD2 (6 bases). The CDR3 is made up of 15 amino acids. Germline values: CDR1 SGHAT, CDR2 FQNNGV. The CDR3: CASSLAAVLLYEQYF. In DNA, the CDR3 is TGCGCCAGCAGCTTAGCGGCAGTACTTTTGTACGAGCAGTACTTC.

This clonotype has ten or more counts. The chain employs TRBV6-5 and TRBJ2-1; D is undetermined. V dropped 0 bases and J dropped 10 bases, with 10 bases sitting between them. Germline V gene data show CDR1 as MNHEY and CDR2 as SVGAGI. The CDR3 covers 13 residues. The CDR3 region is CASSYSLSVEQFF. The CDR3 nucleotides read TGTGCCAGCAGTTACTCGTTGTCCGTAGAGCAGTTCTTC.

V and J are TRBV5-1 and TRBJ2-5; weak D call: TRBD2 (6 bases). The J call may be mistaken, given a closer DNA end match to TRBJ2-7. CDR1 and CDR2 from the germline V gene are SGHRS and YFSETQ. The length of the CDR3 is 16 residues. The CDR3 is CASPRGYAKGLYEQYF. The CDR3 nucleotides read TGCGCCAGCCCTAGAGGATATGCCAAGGGACTTTACGAGCAGTACTTC.

The chain joins TRBV7-9 to TRBJ2-1; 7 bases fit TRBD2. This CDR3 has 16 amino acids. The germline CDR1 and CDR2 sequences are SEHNR and FQNEAQ (reference sequence). Losses at the gene ends were 4 bases for V and 5 bases for J; bases not matched to a gene: 11. CDR3 amino acids: CASSSQLARANNEQFF. The CDR3 DNA reads TGTGCCAGCAGCTCGCAACTAGCGAGGGCGAACAATGAGCAGTTCTTC.

The table lists this clonotype with many counts. DNA for the CDR3: TGTGCCAGCAGCTGGGACAGTATCATGGAGACCCAGTACTTC. Translated, it gives CASSWDSIMETQYF. The V and J genes are TRBV28 and TRBJ2-5; 7 nucleotides align to TRBD1. The CDR3 is 14 amino acids. After removal of 6 bases from V and 5 bases from J, the junction contained 9 bases not matched to a gene. Germline V gene lookup returns CDR1 MDHEN and CDR2 SYDVKM.

Many counts were recorded for this clonotype. The chain couples TRBV15 to TRBJ2-1, with TRBD1 identical over 8 bases. The V gene end was trimmed by 5 bases and the J gene end by 6 bases; junction bases not matched to a gene: 9. CDR3 length: 15 amino acids. Germline lookup yields CDR1 LNHNV and CDR2 YYDKDF (reference sequence). CDR3 sequence reads: CATSGSTGVVNEQFF. The DNA of the CDR3 is TGTGCCACCAGCGGGTCGACAGGGGTCGTCAATGAGCAGTTCTTC.

This clonotype was seen only a few times. In nucleotides, the CDR3 is TGCGCCAGCAGCCGGACGGGGACAGGGGATGAAAAACTGTTTTTT. Encoded protein: CASSRTGTGDEKLFF. The chain carries TRBV5-1 and TRBJ1-4; 10 bases line up with TRBD1. CDR1 and CDR2 from the germline V gene are SGHRS and YFSETQ. This CDR3 contains 15 residues. V lost 4 bases, J lost 6 bases, and 6 bases stayed unmatched.

This clonotype was counted many times. The chain joins TRBV7-2 to TRBJ2-5; D is ambiguous. The CDR3 loop spans 12 amino acids. Trimming took 5 bases from V and 4 from J, leaving 8 bases between them. Germline values: CDR1 SGHTA, CDR2 FQGNSA. The CDR3 DNA reads TGTGCCAGCAGCCAAACCCGAGAGACCCAGTACTTC. This codes for CASSQTRETQYF.

This clonotype was observed a few times. The V gene is TRBV19, the J gene TRBJ1-1; maybe TRBD1 (6 bases). Germline lookup yields CDR1 LNHDA and CDR2 SQIVND (reference sequence). Trimming stripped 6 bases from V and 8 bases from J, with 13 bases between. The CDR3 runs to 12 residues. CDR3 residues: CASRRQVGEAFF. The CDR3 DNA reads TGTGCCAGTAGGCGACAGGTGGGGGAAGCTTTCTTT.

The chain couples TRBV21-1 to TRBJ2-1; TRBD2, the table's D call, lacks a check against the DNA. TRBV21-1 is listed as a pseudogene. This CDR3 region has 17 residues. The CDR3 bases are TGTGCCAGCAGCAAAAGACTAGCGGGACCATCCTACAATGAGCAGTTCTTC. Translation gives CASSKRLAGPSYNEQFF.

This clonotype was recorded at least ten times. The chain has TRBV5-1 and TRBJ1-5, with D tentatively TRBD1 (6 bases). V was clipped by 1 base and J by 5 bases, with 13 bases between them. Germline V gene lookup returns CDR1 SGHRS and CDR2 YFSETQ. CDR3 length: 15 residues. The CDR3 DNA reads TGCGCCAGCAGCTTGTGGGGGGCATCCGATCAGCCCCAGCATTTT. Translated: CASSLWGASDQPQHF.

There are many counts of this clonotype. V and J are TRBV20-1 and TRBJ1-2; TRBD1 agrees at 9 bases. V was clipped by 5 bases and J by 4 bases; unmatched bases: 2. The CDR3 sequence is 12 residues long. Germline lookup yields CDR1 DFQATT and CDR2 SNEGSKA (reference sequence). The CDR3 DNA follows: TGCAGTGCTGGGACAGGGAGCTATGGCTACACCTTC. Its translation is CSAGTGSYGYTF.

As concerns this clonotype: This may be a read error: a much more frequent sequence differs by one nucleotide. This sequence joins TRBV5-1 and TRBJ1-1; D gene ambiguous. Germline CDR1 is SGHRS and CDR2 is YFSETQ. This CDR3 contains 13 residues. Here the CDR3 DNA reads TGCGCCAGCAGCTTTCGGGTTGGCACTGAATCTTTCTTT. It encodes CASSFRVGTESFF.

This clonotype appeared a few times. The chain couples TRBV7-2 to TRBJ2-5; 8 bases align to TRBD1. The junction had 5 bases not matched to a gene; V was cut back by 3 bases and J by 5 bases. The CDR3 consists of 14 residues. Germline V gene sequence: CDR1 SGHTA, CDR2 FQGNSA. CDR3 sequence: CASSFRGPGETQYF. The CDR3 nucleotides read TGTGCCAGCAGCTTCAGGGGGCCGGGGGAGACCCAGTACTTC.

The chain employs TRBV3-1 and TRBJ2-5; D call uncertain. This CDR3 has 14 residues. Germline CDR1 and CDR2: LGHDT and YNNKEL (reference sequence). V was trimmed by 0 bases and J by 11 bases, leaving 16 bases between them. CDR3 in DNA: TGTGCCAGCAGCCAAGAAGCGCCTTACAATGAGCAGTACTTC. Its protein product is CASSQEAPYNEQYF.

The V gene is TRBV28, the J gene TRBJ1-5; D is unresolved. CDR3 size: 14 residues. The germline V gene encodes CDR1 MDHEN and CDR2 SYDVKM. Trimming cost V 3 bases and J 0 bases, with 6 bases left between them. The CDR3 nucleotides are TGTGCCAGCAGTTTCAGGAATAGCAATCAGCCCCAGCATTTT. This translates into CASSFRNSNQPQHF.

The table lists this clonotype with many counts. The CDR3 coding sequence is TGTGCCAGTAGTATGGGGTCCCGCGGGTGGCGGTACAATGAGCAGTTCTTC. Translation: CASSMGSRGWRYNEQFF. This chain joins TRBV19 and TRBJ2-1; D is perhaps TRBD2 (5 bases). Germline V gene lookup returns CDR1 LNHDA and CDR2 SQIVND (reference sequence). Trimming pared 3 bases from V and 4 bases from J, leaving 19 bases between. The CDR3 is 17 amino acids. Based on the CDR3 plus reference TRBV19 and TRBJ2-1, the full variable domain is DGGITQSPKYLFRKEGQNVTLSCEQNLNHDAMYWYRQDPGQGLRLIYYSQIVNDFQKGDIAEGYSVSREKKESFPLTVTSAQKNPTAFYLCASSMGSRGWRYNEQFFGPGTRLTVL.

This clonotype was counted only a few times. The J gene is TRBJ1-2, the V gene TRBV4-2, with D perhaps matching TRBD1 (5 bases). The germline V gene encodes CDR1 LGHNA and CDR2 YNFKEQ. The V end was cut by 1 base, the J end by 2 bases, with 8 bases between. This CDR3 spans 14 amino acids. In nucleotides, the CDR3 is TGTGCCAGCAGCCAAGGGGGGGAAAACTATGGCTACACCTTC. As protein: CASSQGGENYGYTF.

This chain joins TRBV7-2 and TRBJ1-3; possible D gene TRBD1, 5 bases. V lost 1 base and J lost 2, with 9 bases in between. The CDR3 loop spans 15 amino acids. From germline, CDR1 is SGHTA and CDR2 FQGNSA. The CDR3 loop reads CASSLVRGAGNTIYF. In DNA form, the CDR3 reads TGTGCCAGCAGCTTAGTTAGGGGTGCTGGAAACACCATATATTTT.

The sample holds many counts of this clonotype. The chain carries TRBV9 and TRBJ2-3, with D perhaps being TRBD1 or TRBD2 (5 bases each). V lost 3 bases, J lost 0 bases, and 17 bases lay in between. The CDR3 consists of 17 residues. Germline V lookup: CDR1 SGDLS, CDR2 YYNGEE. The CDR3 nucleotides read TGTGCCAGCAGCGCACTCGGAGAGGGGTCTAGCACAGATACGCAGTATTTT. Translation: CASSALGEGSSTDTQYF.

With respect to this clonotype: Since a much larger clone is just one base distant, this may be a read error. The chain recombines TRBV5-6 with TRBJ2-4; D call uncertain. The V gene's germline CDR1 is SGHDT and CDR2 YYEEEE. The CDR3 spans 15 residues. The V end lost 2 bases, the J end lost 13 bases, and 22 bases lay between the germline ends. The CDR3 region is CASSFLGLMNDEQYF. The CDR3 region has the DNA TGTGCCAGCAGCTTCCTGGGTTTGATGAACGATGAGCAGTACTTC.

This clonotype was seen repeatedly, ten times or more. The chain joins TRBV7-2 to TRBJ2-7; possible D gene TRBD1, 6 bases. Trimming left V 1 base short and J 1 base short, with 8 bases between. The CDR3 covers 14 residues. Looked up from germline, CDR1 is SGHTA and CDR2 is FQGNSA. The CDR3 reads CASSLVDRSYEQYF. Written as DNA, the CDR3 is TGTGCCAGCAGCTTAGTGGACAGATCCTACGAGCAGTACTTC.

In this sample, this clonotype turned up many times. The chain is built from TRBV5-1 and TRBJ2-7; 8 nucleotides match TRBD1. CDR1 is SGHRS and CDR2 is YFSETQ in the germline V gene. There are 17 residues in the CDR3. J gave up 4 bases and V 4 bases, and 16 bases lay outside the gene matches. CDR3 region: CASSKGQAGEIPYEQYF. The CDR3 DNA reads as TGCGCCAGCAGCAAGGGACAGGCCGGTGAGATCCCTTACGAGCAGTACTTC.